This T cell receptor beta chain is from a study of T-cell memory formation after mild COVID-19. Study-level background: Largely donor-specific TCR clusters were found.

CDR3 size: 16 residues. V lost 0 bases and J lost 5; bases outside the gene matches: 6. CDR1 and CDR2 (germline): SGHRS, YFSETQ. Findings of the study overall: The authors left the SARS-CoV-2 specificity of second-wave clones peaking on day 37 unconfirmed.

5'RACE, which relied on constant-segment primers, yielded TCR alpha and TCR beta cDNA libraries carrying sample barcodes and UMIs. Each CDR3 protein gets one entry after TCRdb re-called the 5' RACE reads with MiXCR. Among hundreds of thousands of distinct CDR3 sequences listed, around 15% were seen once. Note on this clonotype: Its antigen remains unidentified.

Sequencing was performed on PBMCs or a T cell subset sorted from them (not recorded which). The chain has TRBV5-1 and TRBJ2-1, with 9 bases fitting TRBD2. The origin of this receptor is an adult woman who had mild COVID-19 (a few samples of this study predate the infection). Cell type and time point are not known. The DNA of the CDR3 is TGCGCCAGCAGCTTGGATGCGGGGGGGAGTCACAATGAGCAGTTCTTC. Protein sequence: CASSLDAGGSHNEQFF.